Ten or more counts support the clone carrying this T cell receptor (beta chain). No antigen is known for it. The CDR3 loop spans 16 amino acids. CDR1 is MGHRA, CDR2 YSYEKL, per germline. Trimming pared 1 base from V and 0 bases from J, leaving 10 bases between. These data are taken from a study of neurological immune-mediated disorders. Study outcomes and limitations: The level of TCR clonal expansion was highest in patients with HTLV-1-associated myelopathy and lowest in multiple sclerosis, where it fell below the level seen in healthy controls. Private repertoires in all groups were suggested, as expanded clones shared no CDR3 amino acid sequences across subjects.

Time point of the sample: longitudinal time-point 3. The authors made cDNA by 5'RACE with 10-nucleotide random UMIs. Every sequencing run drew on 15-18 subjects and yielded over 180 million TCR-beta sequences. TCRdb itself ran the 5' RACE reads through MiXCR, one entry per CDR3 protein. Among fewer than 55,000 distinct CDR3 sequences, about an eighth were seen once, and the ten largest hold roughly 10%. The sequence came from a male donor with HTLV-1-associated myelopathy (HAM/TSP). V and J are TRBV4-1 and TRBJ1-5, with D perhaps TRBD1 (6 bases). Sequencing was performed on PBMCs. The CDR3 spells CASSQGQDYSNQPQHF. In nucleotides, the CDR3 is TGCGCCAGCAGCCAAGGACAGGATTATAGCAATCAGCCCCAGCATTTT.